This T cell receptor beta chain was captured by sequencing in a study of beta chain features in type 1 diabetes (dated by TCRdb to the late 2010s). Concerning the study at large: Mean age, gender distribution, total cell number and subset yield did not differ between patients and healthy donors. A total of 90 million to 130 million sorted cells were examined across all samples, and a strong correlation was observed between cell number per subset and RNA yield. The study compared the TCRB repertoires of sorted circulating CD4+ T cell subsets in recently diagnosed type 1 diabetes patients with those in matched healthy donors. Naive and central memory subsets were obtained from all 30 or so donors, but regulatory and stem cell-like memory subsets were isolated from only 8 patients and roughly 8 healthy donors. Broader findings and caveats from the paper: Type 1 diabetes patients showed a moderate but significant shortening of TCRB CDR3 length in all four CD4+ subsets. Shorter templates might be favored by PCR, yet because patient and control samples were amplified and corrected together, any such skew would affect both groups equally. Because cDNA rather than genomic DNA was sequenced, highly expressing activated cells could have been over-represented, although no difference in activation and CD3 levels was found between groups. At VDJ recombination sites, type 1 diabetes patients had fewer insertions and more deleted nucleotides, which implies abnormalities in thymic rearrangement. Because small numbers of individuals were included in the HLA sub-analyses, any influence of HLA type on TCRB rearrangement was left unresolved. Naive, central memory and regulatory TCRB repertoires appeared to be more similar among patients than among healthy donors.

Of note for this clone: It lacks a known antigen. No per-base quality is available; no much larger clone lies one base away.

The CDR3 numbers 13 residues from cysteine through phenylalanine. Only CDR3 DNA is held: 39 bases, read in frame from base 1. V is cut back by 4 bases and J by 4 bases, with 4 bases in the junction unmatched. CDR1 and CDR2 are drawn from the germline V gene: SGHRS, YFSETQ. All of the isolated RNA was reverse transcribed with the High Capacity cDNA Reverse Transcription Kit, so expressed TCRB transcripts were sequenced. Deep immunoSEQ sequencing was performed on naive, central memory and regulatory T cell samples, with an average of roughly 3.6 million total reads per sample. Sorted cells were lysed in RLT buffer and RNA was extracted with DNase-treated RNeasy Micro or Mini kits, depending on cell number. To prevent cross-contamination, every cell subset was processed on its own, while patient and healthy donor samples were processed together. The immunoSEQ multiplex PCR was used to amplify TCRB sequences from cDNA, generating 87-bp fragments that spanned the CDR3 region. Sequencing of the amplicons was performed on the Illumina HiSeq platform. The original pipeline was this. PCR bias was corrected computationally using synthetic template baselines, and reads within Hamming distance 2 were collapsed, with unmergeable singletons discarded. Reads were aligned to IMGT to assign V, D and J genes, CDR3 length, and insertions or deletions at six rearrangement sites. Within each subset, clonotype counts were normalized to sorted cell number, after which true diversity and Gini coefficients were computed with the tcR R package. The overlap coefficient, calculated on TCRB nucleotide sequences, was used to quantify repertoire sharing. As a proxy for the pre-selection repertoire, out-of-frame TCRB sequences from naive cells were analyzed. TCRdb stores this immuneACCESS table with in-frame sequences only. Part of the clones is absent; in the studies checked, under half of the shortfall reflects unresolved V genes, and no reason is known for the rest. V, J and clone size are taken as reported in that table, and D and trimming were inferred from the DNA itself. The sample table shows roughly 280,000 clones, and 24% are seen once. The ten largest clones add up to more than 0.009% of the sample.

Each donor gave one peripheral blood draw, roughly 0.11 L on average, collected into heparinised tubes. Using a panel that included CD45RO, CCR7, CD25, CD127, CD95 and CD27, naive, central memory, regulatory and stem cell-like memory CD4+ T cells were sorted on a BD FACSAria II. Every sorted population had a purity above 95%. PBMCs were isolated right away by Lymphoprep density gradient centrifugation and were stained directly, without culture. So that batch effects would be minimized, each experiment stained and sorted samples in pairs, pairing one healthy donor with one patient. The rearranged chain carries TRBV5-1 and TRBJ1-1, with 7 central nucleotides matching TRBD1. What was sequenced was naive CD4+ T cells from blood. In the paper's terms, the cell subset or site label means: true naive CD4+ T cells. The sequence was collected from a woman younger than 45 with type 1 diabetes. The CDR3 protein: CASSQGQSTEAFF. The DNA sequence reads TGCGCCAGCAGCCAGGGACAGAGCACTGAAGCTTTCTTT. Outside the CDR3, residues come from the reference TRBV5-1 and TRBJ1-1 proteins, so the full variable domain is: KAGVTQTPRYLIKTRGQQVTLSCSPISGHRSVSWYQQTPGQGLQFLFEYFSETQRNKGNFPGRFSGRQFSNSRSEMNVSTLELGDSALYLCASSQGQSTEAFFGQGTRLTVV.